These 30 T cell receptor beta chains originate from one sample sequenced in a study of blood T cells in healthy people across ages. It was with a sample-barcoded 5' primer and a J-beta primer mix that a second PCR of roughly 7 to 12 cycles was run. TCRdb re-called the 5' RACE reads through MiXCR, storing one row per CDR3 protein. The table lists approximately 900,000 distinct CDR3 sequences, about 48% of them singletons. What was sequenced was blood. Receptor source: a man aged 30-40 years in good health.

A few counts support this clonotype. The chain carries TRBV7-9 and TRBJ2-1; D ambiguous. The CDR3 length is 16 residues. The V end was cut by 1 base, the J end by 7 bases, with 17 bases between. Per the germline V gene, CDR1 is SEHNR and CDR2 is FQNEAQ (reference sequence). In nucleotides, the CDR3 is TGTGCCAGCAGCTTAGGTGCGTCAGAATTAAAGAATGAGCAGTTCTTC. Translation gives CASSLGASELKNEQFF.

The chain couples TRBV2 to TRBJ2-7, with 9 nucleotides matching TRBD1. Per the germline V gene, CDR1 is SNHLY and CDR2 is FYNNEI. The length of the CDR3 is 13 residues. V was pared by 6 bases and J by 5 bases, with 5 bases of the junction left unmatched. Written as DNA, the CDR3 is TGTGCCAGCAGGGACAGGGGTAGGGACGAGCAGTACTTC. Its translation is CASRDRGRDEQYF.

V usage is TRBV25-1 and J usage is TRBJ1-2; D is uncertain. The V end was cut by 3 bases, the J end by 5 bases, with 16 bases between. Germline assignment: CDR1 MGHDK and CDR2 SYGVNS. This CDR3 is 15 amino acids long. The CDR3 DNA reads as TGTGCCAGCAGTGACCCCAACTCCGGGAGGTATGGCTACACCTTC. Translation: CASSDPNSGRYGYTF.

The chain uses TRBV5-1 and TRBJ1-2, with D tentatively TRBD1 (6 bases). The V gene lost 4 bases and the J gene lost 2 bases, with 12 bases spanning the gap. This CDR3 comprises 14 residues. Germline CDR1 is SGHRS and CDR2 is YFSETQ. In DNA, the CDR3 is TGCGCCAGCAGCGCCGGGGACAACAACTATGGCTACACCTTC. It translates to CASSAGDNNYGYTF.

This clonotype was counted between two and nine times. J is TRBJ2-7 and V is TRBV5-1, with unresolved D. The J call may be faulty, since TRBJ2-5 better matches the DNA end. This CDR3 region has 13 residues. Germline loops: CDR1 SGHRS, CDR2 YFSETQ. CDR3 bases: TGCGCCAGCAGCTATAATGCTCGCGAGACCCAGTACTTC. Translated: CASSYNARETQYF.

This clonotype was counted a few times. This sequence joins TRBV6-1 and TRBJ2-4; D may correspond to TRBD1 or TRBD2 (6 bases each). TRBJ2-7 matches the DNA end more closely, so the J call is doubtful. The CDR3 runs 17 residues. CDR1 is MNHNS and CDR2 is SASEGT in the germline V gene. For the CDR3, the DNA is TGTGCCAGCAGTGTCTCCGATTACGGGGGCCCGCCCTACGAGCAGTACTTC. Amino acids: CASSVSDYGGPPYEQYF.

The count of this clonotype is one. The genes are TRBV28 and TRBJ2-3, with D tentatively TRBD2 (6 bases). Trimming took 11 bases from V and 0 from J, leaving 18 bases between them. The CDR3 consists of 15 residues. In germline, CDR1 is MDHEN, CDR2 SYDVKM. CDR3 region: CASNPPAGSTDTQYF. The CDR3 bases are TGTGCCTCTAATCCCCCGGCGGGGAGCACAGATACGCAGTATTTT.

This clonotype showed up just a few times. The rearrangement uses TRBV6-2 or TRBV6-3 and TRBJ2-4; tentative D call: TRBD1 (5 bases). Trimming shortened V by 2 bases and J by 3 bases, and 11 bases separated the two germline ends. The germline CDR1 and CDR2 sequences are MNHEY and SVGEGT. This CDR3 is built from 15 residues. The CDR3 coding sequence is TGTGCCAGCAGTTACCCGACAGTAGGCAAAAACATTCAGTACTTC. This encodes CASSYPTVGKNIQYF.

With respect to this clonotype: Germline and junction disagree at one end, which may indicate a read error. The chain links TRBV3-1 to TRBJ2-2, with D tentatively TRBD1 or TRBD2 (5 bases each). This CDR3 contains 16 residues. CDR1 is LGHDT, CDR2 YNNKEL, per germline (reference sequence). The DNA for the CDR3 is TGTGCCAACAGCCAAGAGGGGCCAGGGCTACCCGGGGAGCTGTTTTTT. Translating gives CANSQEGPGLPGELFF.

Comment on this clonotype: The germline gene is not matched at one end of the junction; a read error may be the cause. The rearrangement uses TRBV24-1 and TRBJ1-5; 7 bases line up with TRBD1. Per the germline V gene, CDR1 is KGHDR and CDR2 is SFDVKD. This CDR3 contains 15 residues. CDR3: CATSEGTVGAQPQHF. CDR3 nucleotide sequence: TGCGCCACCAGTGAGGGGACAGTCGGCGCTCAGCCCCAGCATTTT.

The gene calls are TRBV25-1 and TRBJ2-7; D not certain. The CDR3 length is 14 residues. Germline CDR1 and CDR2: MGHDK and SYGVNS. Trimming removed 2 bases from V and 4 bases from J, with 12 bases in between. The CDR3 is CASSEAVPPYEQYF. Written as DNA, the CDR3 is TGTGCCAGCAGTGAAGCAGTTCCACCTTACGAGCAGTACTTC.

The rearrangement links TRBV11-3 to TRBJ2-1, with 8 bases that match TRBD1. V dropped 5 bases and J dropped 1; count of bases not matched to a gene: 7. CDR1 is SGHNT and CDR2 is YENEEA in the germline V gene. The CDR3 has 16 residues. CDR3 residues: CASSHRQGYSYNEQFF. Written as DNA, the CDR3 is TGTGCCAGCAGCCACAGACAGGGGTATTCCTACAATGAGCAGTTCTTC.

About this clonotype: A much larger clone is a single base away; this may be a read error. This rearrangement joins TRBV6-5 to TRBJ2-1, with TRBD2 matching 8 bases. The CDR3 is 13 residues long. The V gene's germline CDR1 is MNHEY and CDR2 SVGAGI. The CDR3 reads CAGSSREGNEQFF. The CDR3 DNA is TGTGCCGGCAGCAGCCGGGAGGGCAATGAGCAGTTCTTC.

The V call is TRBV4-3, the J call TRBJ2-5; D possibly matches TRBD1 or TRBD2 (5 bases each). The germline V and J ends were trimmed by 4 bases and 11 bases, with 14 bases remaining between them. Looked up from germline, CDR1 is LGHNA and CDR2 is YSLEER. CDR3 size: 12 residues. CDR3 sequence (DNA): TGCGCCAGCAGCCCGGGGCATTCGGAGCAGTACTTC. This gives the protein CASSPGHSEQYF.

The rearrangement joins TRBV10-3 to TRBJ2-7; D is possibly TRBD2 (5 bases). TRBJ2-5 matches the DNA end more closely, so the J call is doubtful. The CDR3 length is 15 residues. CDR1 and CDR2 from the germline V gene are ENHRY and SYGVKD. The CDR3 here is CAISGAEASLGTQYF. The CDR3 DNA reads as TGTGCCATCAGTGGAGCGGAGGCGAGTTTGGGGACCCAGTACTTC.

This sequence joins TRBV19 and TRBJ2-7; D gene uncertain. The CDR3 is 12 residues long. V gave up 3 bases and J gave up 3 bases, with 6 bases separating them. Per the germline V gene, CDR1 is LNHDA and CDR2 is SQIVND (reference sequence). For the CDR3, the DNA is TGTGCCAGTAGTATCATGGGCTACGAGCAGTACTTC. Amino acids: CASSIMGYEQYF.

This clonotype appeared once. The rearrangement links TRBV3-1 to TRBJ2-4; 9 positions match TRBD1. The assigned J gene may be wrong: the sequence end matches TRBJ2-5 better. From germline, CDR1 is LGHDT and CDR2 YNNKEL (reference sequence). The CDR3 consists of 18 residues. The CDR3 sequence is CASRRHVQQGAQKETQYF. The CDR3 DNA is TGTGCCAGCCGGCGACACGTACAACAGGGGGCACAAAAAGAGACCCAGTACTTC.

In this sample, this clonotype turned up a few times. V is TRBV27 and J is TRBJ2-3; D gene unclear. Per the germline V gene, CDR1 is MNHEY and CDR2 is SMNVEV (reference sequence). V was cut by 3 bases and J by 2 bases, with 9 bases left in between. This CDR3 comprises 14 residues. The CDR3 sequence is CASSFYGPTDTQYF. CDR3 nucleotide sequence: TGTGCCAGCAGTTTTTACGGTCCCACAGATACGCAGTATTTT.

The CDR3 bases are TGTGCCAGCAACAGGTACTATGGCTACACCTTC. Protein: CASNRYYGYTF. This chain links TRBV28 with TRBJ1-2; possibly TRBD1 for D (5 bases). V was clipped by 7 bases and J by 3 bases, with 6 bases between them. The CDR3 totals 11 residues. Looked up from germline, CDR1 is MDHEN and CDR2 is SYDVKM.

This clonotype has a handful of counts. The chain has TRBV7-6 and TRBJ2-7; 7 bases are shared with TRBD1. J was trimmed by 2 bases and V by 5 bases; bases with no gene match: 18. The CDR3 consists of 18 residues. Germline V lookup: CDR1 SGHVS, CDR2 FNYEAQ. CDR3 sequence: CASSPGTVSREGTYEQYF. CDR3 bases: TGTGCCAGCAGCCCCGGGACAGTTTCGAGAGAGGGAACCTACGAGCAGTACTTC. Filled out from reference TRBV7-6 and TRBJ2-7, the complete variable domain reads GAGVSQSPRYKVTKRGQDVALRCDPISGHVSLYWYRQALGQGPEFLTYFNYEAQQDKSGLPNDRFSAERPEGSISTLTIQRTEQRDSAMYRCASSPGTVSREGTYEQYFGPGTRLTVT.

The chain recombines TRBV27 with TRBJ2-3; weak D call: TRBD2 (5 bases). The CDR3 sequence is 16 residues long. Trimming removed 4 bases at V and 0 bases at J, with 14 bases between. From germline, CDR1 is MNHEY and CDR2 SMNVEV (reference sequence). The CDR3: CASSSSDFSSTDTQYF. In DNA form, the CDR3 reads TGTGCCAGCAGTTCCTCGGACTTCTCTAGCACAGATACGCAGTATTTT.

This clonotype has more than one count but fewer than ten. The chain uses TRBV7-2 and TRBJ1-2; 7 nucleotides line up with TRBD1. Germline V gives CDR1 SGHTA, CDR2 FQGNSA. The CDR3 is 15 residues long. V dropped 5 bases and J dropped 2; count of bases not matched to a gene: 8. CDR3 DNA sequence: TGTGCCAGCAGCCCAACCGAAGGGGGCAACTATGGCTACACCTTC. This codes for CASSPTEGGNYGYTF. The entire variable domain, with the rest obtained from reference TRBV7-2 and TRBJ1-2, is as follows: GAGVSQSPSNKVTEKGKDVELRCDPISGHTALYWYRQSLGQGLEFLIYFQGNSAPDKSGLPSDRFSAERTGGSVSTLTIQRTQQEDSAVYLCASSPTEGGNYGYTFGSGTRLTVV.

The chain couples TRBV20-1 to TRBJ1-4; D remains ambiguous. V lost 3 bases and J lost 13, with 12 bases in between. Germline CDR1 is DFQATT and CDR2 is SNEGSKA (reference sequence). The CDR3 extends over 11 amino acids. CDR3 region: CSASRGPSLFF. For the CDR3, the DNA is TGCAGTGCTAGCAGAGGACCCTCACTGTTTTTT.

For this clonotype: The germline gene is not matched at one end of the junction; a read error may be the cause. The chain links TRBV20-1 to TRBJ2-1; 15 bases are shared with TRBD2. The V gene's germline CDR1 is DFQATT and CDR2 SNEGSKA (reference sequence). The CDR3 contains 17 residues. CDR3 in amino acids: CSAPGLAGGLSNNEQFF. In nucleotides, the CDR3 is TGCAGTGCCCCGGGACTAGCGGGGGGCCTCTCCAACAATGAGCAGTTCTTC.

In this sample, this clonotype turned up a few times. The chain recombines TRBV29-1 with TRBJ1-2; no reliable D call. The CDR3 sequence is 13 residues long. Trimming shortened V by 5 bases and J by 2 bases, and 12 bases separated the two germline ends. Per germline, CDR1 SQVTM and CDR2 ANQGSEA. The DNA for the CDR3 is TGCAGCGTTTCGGGTCAGCTGAACTATGGCTACACCTTC. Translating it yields CSVSGQLNYGYTF.

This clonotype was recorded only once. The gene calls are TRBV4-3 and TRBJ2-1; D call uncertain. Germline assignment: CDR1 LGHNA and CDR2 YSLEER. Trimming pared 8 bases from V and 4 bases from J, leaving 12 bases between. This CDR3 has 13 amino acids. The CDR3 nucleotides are TGCGCCAGCGGGGTCCTCGCTTACAATGAGCAGTTCTTC. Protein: CASGVLAYNEQFF.

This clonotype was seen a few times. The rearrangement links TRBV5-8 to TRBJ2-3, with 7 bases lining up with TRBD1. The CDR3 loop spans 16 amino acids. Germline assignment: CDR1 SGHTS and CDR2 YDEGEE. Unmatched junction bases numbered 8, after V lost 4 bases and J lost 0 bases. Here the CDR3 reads CASSPIQGSSTDTQYF. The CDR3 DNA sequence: TGTGCCAGCAGCCCGATACAGGGGTCTAGCACAGATACGCAGTATTTT.

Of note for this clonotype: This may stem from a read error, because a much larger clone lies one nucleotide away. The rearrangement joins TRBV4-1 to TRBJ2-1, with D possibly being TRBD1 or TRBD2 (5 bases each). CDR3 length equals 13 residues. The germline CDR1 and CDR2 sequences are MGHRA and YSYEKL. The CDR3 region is CARSQAMGDEQFF. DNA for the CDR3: TGCGCCCGCAGCCAAGCTATGGGGGATGAGCAGTTCTTC.

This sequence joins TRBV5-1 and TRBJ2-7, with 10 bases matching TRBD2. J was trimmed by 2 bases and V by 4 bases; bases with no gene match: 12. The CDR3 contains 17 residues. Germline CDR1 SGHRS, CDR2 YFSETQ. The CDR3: CASSIPIAGGPAYEQYF. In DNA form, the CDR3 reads TGCGCCAGCAGCATACCAATAGCGGGGGGCCCCGCCTACGAGCAGTACTTC.

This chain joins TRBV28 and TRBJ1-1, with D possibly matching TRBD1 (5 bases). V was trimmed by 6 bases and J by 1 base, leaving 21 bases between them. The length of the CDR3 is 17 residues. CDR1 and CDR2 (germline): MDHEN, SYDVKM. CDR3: CASSPAMGRGRNTEAFF. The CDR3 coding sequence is TGTGCCAGCAGCCCCGCCATGGGGCGAGGAAGGAACACTGAAGCTTTCTTT.